Below, 8 T cell receptor beta chains from the same sample are listed, as sequenced in a study of CD8 T cells in ankylosing spondylitis. TCRdb fed the 5' RACE reads into MiXCR, producing one record per CDR3 protein. The sample records more than 200,000 distinct CDR3 sequences, about 24% being singletons. Sequenced input: blood, either unsorted or a sorted T cell fraction (not recorded which). Receptor source: a male donor with ankylosing spondylitis or in good health (not recorded which).

This clonotype has only a few counts. One junction end disagrees with the germline gene, perhaps due to a read error. This chain joins TRBV20-1 and TRBJ2-5; 10 positions agree with TRBD2. Germline lookup yields CDR1 DFQATT and CDR2 SNEGSKA (reference sequence). This CDR3 region has 12 residues. The CDR3: CSAEASGGPEFF. CDR3 nucleotides: TGCAGTGCCGAGGCTAGCGGGGGCCCGGAGTTCTTC.

The chain employs TRBV20-1 and TRBJ2-1; possible D gene TRBD2, 6 bases. Germline CDR1 and CDR2: DFQATT and SNEGSKA (reference sequence). This CDR3 spans 12 amino acids. The germline V and J ends were trimmed by 7 bases and 3 bases, with 10 bases remaining between them. CDR3 sequence (DNA): TGCAGTGTGGGTAGCGGCTACAATGAGCAGTTCTTC. This sequence encodes CSVGSGYNEQFF.

This clonotype was detected ten times or more. The rearrangement joins TRBV20-1 to TRBJ2-5; D gene unclear. The CDR3 is 10 residues long. The germline gives CDR1 DFQATT, CDR2 SNEGSKA (reference sequence). V shed 5 bases and J shed 5 bases, with 6 bases lying between them. CDR3 sequence: CSAYKETQYF. DNA for the CDR3: TGCAGTGCTTATAAGGAGACCCAGTACTTC.

This clonotype showed up just a few times. The chain combines TRBV6-5 with TRBJ1-3, with D perhaps matching TRBD1 (5 bases). The CDR3 covers 11 residues. The germline V gene encodes CDR1 MNHEY and CDR2 SVGAGI. V was clipped by 5 bases and J by 8 bases, with 7 bases between them. CDR3 residues: CASSRGDTIYF. Here the CDR3 DNA reads TGTGCCAGCAGTCGGGGGGACACCATATATTTT.

In its sample, this clonotype was seen many times. V is TRBV29-1 and J is TRBJ2-7; D is unresolved. CDR1 is SQVTM and CDR2 is ANQGSEA in the germline V gene. V lost 3 bases and J lost 2, with 11 bases in between. CDR3 length: 13 amino acids. As DNA, the CDR3 is TGCAGCGTTGAGCCACCGGTAACCTACGAGCAGTACTTC. This codes for CSVEPPVTYEQYF.

This clonotype has at least ten counts. The CDR3 nucleotides are TGTGCCAGCAAAGAGACAGGGCGGGATCAGCCCCAGCATTTT. Its translation: CASKETGRDQPQHF. The chain employs TRBV6-1 and TRBJ1-5; the match to TRBD1 covers 7 bases. CDR1 and CDR2 (germline): MNHNS, SASEGT. There are 14 residues in the CDR3. J was trimmed by 5 bases and V by 7 bases; bases with no gene match: 8.

The gene calls are TRBV6-5 and TRBJ1-1, with D possibly matching TRBD1 (6 bases). CDR1 is MNHEY, CDR2 SVGAGI, per germline. Trimming took off 2 bases at V and 5 bases at J, with 18 bases between the two ends. The CDR3 runs 16 residues. The CDR3 nucleotides read TGTGCCAGCAGTTACACCTGGACAGCTCGATGGACTGAAGCTTTCTTT. This sequence encodes CASSYTWTARWTEAFF.

The J gene is TRBJ2-3, the V gene TRBV20-1; 10 bases align to TRBD2. The CDR3 contains 14 residues. After removal of 5 bases from V and 1 base from J, the junction contained 3 bases not matched to a gene. The germline CDR1 and CDR2 sequences are DFQATT and SNEGSKA (reference sequence). The CDR3 sequence is CSAPLAGGTDTQYF. CDR3 nucleotides: TGCAGTGCTCCGCTAGCGGGGGGCACAGATACGCAGTATTTT.